The clone carrying this TCR beta chain was found many times. Library preparation (for TCRbeta) was performed with unique molecular identifiers. TCRdb recomputed calls from the PCR reads with MiXCR, one row per CDR3 protein. The sample carries 200,000 or so distinct CDR3 sequences, under 8.5% recorded once. This sample is drawn from a study of T-cell reconstitution after alpha-beta-depleted transplantation in children. From germline, CDR1 is MDHEN and CDR2 SYDVKM. This CDR3 comprises 12 residues. This sequence originates from a boy between 2 and 10 years old with acute lymphoblastic leukemia, due to receive a stem cell transplant. The chain has TRBV28 and TRBJ2-7, with 10 bases identical to TRBD1. The specimen comprised PBMCs, sampled before TCRalphabeta/CD19-depleted stem cell transplant. The CDR3 nucleotides are TGTGCTGTCCGGGACAGGGGCTACGAGCAGTACTTC. The encoded protein is CAVRDRGYEQYF.